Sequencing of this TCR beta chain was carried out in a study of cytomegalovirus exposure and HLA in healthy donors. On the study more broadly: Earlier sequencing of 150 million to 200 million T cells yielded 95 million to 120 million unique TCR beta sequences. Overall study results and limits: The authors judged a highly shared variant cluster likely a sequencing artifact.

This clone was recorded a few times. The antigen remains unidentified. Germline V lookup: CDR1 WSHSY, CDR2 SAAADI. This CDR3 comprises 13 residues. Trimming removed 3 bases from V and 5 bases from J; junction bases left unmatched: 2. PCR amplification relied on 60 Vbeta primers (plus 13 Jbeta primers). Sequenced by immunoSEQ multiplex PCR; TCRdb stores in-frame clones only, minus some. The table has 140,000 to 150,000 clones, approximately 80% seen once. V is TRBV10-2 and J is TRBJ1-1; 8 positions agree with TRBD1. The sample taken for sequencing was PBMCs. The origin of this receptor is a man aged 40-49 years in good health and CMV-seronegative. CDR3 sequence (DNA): TGCGCCAGCAGTGATAACAGGGGGACTGAAGCTTTCTTT. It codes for CASSDNRGTEAFF.